Here is one T cell receptor beta chain with its context. The data were taken from a study of blood T cell repertoires in COVID-19. Participants came from about two dozen US areas, aged about 18 to 90 years. Donors were grouped by their self-reported clinical history. This CDR3 spans 17 amino acids. Trimming took off 2 bases at V and 0 bases at J, with 13 bases between the two ends. Germline V gene sequence: CDR1 SNHLY, CDR2 FYNNEI. Clones were read by immunoSEQ multiplex PCR, and TCRdb kept only the in-frame ones, dropping some. The table lists around 300,000 clones, roughly 88% of them singletons. The TCR sequence derives from a man aged 25 to 40 who had recovered from COVID-19. The genes are TRBV2 and TRBJ1-4; possibly TRBD1 for D (6 bases). The specimen was PBMCs or T cells enriched from blood (not recorded which). Here the CDR3 DNA reads TGTGCCAGCAGTGAAAATCCGGACAGTACAACTAATGAAAAACTGTTTTTT. This sequence encodes CASSENPDSTTNEKLFF.